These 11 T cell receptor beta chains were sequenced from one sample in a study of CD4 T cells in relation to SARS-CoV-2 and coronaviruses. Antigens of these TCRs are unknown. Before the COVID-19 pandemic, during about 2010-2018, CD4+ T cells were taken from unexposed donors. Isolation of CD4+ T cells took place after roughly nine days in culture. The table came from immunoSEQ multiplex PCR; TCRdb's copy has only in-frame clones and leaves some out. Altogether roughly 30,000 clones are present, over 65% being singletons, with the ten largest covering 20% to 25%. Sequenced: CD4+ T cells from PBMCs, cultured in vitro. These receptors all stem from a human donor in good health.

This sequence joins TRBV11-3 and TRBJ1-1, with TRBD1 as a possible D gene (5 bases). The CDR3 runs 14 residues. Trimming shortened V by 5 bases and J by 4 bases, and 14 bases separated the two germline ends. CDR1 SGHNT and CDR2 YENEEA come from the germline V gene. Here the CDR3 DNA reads TGTGCCAGCAGCGCGGGGGGGGGTAGCACTGAAGCTTTCTTT. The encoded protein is CASSAGGGSTEAFF.

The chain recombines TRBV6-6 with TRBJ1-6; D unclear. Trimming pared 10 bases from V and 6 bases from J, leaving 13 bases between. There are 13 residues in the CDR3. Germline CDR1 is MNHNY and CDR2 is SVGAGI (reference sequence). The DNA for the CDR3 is TGTGCCAACCGGGCAGAAATTAATTCACCCCTCCACTTT. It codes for CANRAEINSPLHF.

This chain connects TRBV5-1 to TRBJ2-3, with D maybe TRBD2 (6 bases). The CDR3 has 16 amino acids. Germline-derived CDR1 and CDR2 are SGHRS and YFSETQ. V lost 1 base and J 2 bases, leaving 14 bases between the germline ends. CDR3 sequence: CASSLQPGAPTDTQYF. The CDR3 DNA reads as TGCGCCAGCAGCTTGCAGCCGGGAGCGCCCACAGATACGCAGTATTTT. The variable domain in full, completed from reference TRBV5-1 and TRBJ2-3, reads KAGVTQTPRYLIKTRGQQVTLSCSPISGHRSVSWYQQTPGQGLQFLFEYFSETQRNKGNFPGRFSGRQFSNSRSEMNVSTLELGDSALYLCASSLQPGAPTDTQYFGPGTRLTVL.

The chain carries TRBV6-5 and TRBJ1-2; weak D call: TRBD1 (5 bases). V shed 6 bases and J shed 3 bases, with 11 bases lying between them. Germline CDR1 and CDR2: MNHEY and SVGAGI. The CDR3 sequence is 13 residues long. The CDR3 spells CASSIQGDYGYTF. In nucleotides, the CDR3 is TGTGCCAGCAGCATTCAGGGTGACTATGGCTACACCTTC.

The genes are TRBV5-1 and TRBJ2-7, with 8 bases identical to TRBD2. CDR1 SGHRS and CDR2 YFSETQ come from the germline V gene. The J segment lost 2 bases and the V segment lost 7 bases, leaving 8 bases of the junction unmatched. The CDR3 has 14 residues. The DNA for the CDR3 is TGCGCCAGCTGGAGCGGGAGTCAAACCTACGAGCAGTACTTC. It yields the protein CASWSGSQTYEQYF.

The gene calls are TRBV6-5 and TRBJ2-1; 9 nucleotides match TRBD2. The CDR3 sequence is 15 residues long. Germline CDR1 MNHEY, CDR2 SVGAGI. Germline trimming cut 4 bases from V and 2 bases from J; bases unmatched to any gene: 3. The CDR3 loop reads CASSLQRGAYNEQFF. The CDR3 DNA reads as TGTGCCAGCAGTTTACAGCGGGGGGCCTACAATGAGCAGTTCTTC.

The CDR3 loop reads CASSPRRGQAFF. The CDR3, as DNA: TGTGCCAGCAGTCCCCGACGGGGGCAGGCTTTCTTT. This rearrangement joins TRBV12-3 or TRBV12-4 to TRBJ1-1, with D tentatively TRBD1 (6 bases). Trimming stripped 5 bases from V and 11 bases from J, with 15 bases between. The CDR3 loop spans 12 amino acids.

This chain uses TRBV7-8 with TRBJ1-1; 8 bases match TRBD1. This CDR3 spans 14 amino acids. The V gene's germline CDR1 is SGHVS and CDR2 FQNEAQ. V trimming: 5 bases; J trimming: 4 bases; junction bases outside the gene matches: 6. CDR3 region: CASSGQGALTEAFF. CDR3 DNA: TGTGCCAGCAGCGGGCAGGGGGCGCTCACTGAAGCTTTCTTT.

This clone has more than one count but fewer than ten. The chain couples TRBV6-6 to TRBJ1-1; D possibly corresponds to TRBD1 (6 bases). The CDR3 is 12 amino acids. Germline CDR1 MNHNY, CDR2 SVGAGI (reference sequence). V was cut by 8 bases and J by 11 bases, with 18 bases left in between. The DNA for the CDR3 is TGTGCCAGCGGATCCTACAGGGAAGGGGCTTTCTTT. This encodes CASGSYREGAFF.

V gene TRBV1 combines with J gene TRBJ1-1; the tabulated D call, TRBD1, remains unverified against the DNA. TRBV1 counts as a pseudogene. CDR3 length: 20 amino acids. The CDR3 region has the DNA TGCACCAGCAGCCAAGACCGCTTCCCCCTGACAGGGGAGGGTAGCACTGAAGCTTTCTTT. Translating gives CTSSQDRFPLTGEGSTEAFF.

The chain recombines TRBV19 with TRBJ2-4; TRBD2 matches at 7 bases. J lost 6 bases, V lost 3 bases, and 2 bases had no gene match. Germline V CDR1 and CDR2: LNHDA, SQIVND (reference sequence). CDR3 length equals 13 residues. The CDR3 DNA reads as TGTGCCAGTAGTATGGGGGGGGGAAACATTCAGTACTTC. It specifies CASSMGGGNIQYF.